The T cell receptor beta chain under discussion was sequenced for a study of shared clonotypes between healthy human individuals. As for the study in general: A couple of female and a few male donors aged 18 to 49 were enrolled.

Germline V lookup: CDR1 LNHDA, CDR2 SQIVND (reference sequence). The CDR3 sequence is 15 residues long. Deletions cut 0 bases from V and 7 bases from J, with 12 bases between. This clone was counted many times. For unsorted samples, genomic DNA was extracted from about 95 million PBMCs. Ten immunoSEQ deep assay plates were used to sequence the DNA of unsorted PBMCs. Authors' processing steps: From ImmunoSEQ came sequences covering only the junction and carrying no quality scores, so filtering differed. Assay: immunoSEQ multiplex PCR; the TCRdb copy retains only in-frame clones and omits some. The V and J calls and the clone size are those of that table, but D and trimming were determined from the DNA. The repertoire holds around 500,000 clones, more than 75% seen once, with about 12% in the top ten.

The rearrangement links TRBV19 to TRBJ2-2; D gene uncertain. This sequence was found in a middle-aged woman in good health. Some clones in this sample may be carry-over from other donors' samples. Sequences were obtained from PBMCs. The CDR3 spells CASSIDRGDIGELFF. As DNA, the CDR3 is TGTGCCAGTAGTATAGATCGTGGGGATATCGGGGAGCTGTTTTTT.